This TCR beta chain came from a study of blood T cells in healthy people across ages. The CDR3 covers 15 residues. V gave up 2 bases and J gave up 2 bases, with 12 bases separating them. Germline V gene data show CDR1 as MGHDK and CDR2 as SYGVNS. Using a J-beta primer mix together with a sample-barcoded 5' primer, a second PCR was run for roughly 6 to 11 cycles. TCRdb used MiXCR to reprocess the 5' RACE reads, holding one entry per CDR3 protein. This table has around 800,000 distinct CDR3 sequences, about 62% appearing once. V usage is TRBV25-1 and J usage is TRBJ1-2; D is perhaps TRBD1 (5 bases). The specimen sequenced was blood. The receptor was derived from a man under 40 in good health. The CDR3 region has the DNA TGTGCCAGCAGTGAAGATGGGACTCAAAACTATGGCTACACCTTC. Its protein product is CASSEDGTQNYGYTF.